These 28 T cell receptor beta chains were sequenced from one sample in a study of glioma-infiltrating T cells. Amplification of TCR alpha and beta CDR3 regions from RNA used iRepertoire nested multiplex PCR. Using its own MiXCR run on the multiplex PCR reads, TCRdb lists one record per CDR3 protein. The table has around 100,000 distinct CDR3 sequences, around 31% seen once. Sequenced input: glioma tissue, nonneoplastic brain tissue, or PBMCs (not recorded which). The receptors were sampled from a human donor with low-grade glioma or glioblastoma, undergoing nonglioma brain surgery, or in good health (not recorded which).

This clonotype came up many times. The V call is TRBV7-9, the J call TRBJ2-7; possible D gene TRBD1, 5 bases. V was pared by 6 bases and J by 2 bases, with 14 bases between. The CDR3 is 14 amino acids. Germline CDR1 and CDR2: SEHNR and FQNEAQ (reference sequence). The CDR3 protein is CASSRSDTTYEQYF. The DNA of the CDR3 is TGTGCCAGCAGTCGCTCGGACACAACCTACGAGCAGTACTTC.

The rearrangement uses TRBV5-1 and TRBJ2-4; no definite D call. The V gene's germline CDR1 is SGHRS and CDR2 YFSETQ. The CDR3 totals 15 residues. Trimming shortened V by 3 bases and J by 6 bases, and 16 bases separated the two germline ends. CDR3 bases: TGCGCCAGCAGCTCCGACCTTATTAAGGGAAACATTCAGTACTTC. Its translation: CASSSDLIKGNIQYF.

At least ten counts were recorded for this clonotype. The chain carries TRBV27 and TRBJ2-7; D unclear. The CDR3 has 15 residues. V was pared by 6 bases and J by 6 bases, with 21 bases between. Germline CDR1 is MNHEY and CDR2 is SMNVEV (reference sequence). The CDR3 DNA is TGTGCCAGCAGACCGGCTGACACCCCGGTGGGCGAGCAGTACTTC. Protein product: CASRPADTPVGEQYF.

V gene TRBV9 combines with J gene TRBJ2-2; D not certain. This CDR3 is built from 13 residues. Germline CDR1 SGDLS, CDR2 YYNGEE. Trimming took 3 bases from V and 6 from J, leaving 9 bases between them. The CDR3 nucleotides read TGTGCCAGCAGCGCAAGGGTCCCCGGGGAGCTGTTTTTT. This encodes CASSARVPGELFF.

This clonotype was counted at least ten times. This chain connects TRBV20-1 to TRBJ1-2; D uncertain. Trimming pared 6 bases from V and 7 bases from J, leaving 12 bases between. The CDR3 sequence is 11 residues long. CDR1 is DFQATT, CDR2 SNEGSKA, per germline (reference sequence). CDR3 nucleotides: TGCAGTGCCTTGGGAGCTCTTGGCTACACCTTC. Residues: CSALGALGYTF.

Of note for this clonotype: One junction end does not reproduce the germline sequence, and a read error may be involved. The V call is TRBV28, the J call TRBJ1-6; the D is unclear. The germline V gene encodes CDR1 MDHEN and CDR2 SYDVKM. This CDR3 has 15 amino acids. The CDR3: CTIRDRSSYNSPLHF. For the CDR3, the DNA is TGTACCATTCGGGATCGGAGCTCCTATAATTCACCGCTCCACTTT.

A word on this clonotype: A clone one base away is much larger, so this may be a read error. This chain joins TRBV7-2 and TRBJ1-2; no clear D. The CDR3 is made up of 12 amino acids. Germline V gene data show CDR1 as SGHTA and CDR2 as FQGNSA. The CDR3 bases are TGTGCCAACAGCCCGACTAGGTTGGGCTACACCTTC. Its protein is CANSPTRLGYTF.

J is TRBJ2-2 and V is TRBV7-2; D gene ambiguous. Between the trimmed V and J ends, which lost 5 bases and 2 bases, there was a span of 6 bases. This CDR3 spans 13 amino acids. Germline V gives CDR1 SGHTA, CDR2 FQGNSA. The CDR3 DNA reads TGTGCCAGCAGCCCCGCAAACACCGGGGAGCTGTTTTTT. It translates to CASSPANTGELFF.

Ten or more counts support this clonotype. V usage is TRBV24-1 and J usage is TRBJ2-3; the D is unclear. Trimming shortened V by 1 base and J by 6 bases, and 4 bases separated the two germline ends. The CDR3 runs 12 residues. Germline V gene sequence: CDR1 KGHDR, CDR2 SFDVKD. CDR3 coding DNA: TGTGCCACCAGTGATTTCCTGGATACGCAGTATTTT. Protein: CATSDFLDTQYF.

A note on this clonotype: Just one base apart from a much larger clone, this may be a read error. The CDR3 here is CASSFNSRKETQYF. DNA of the CDR3: TGTGCCAGCAGTTTTAACAGTAGAAAAGAGACCCAGTACTTC. This chain connects TRBV12-3 or TRBV12-4 to TRBJ2-5; no clear D. The CDR3 length is 14 residues. V dropped 3 bases and J dropped 3 bases, with 11 bases sitting between them.

This clonotype was seen many times. The rearrangement uses TRBV20-1 and TRBJ1-3, with a weak D call TRBD1 (5 bases). The V gene lost 3 bases and the J gene lost 0 bases, with 9 bases spanning the gap. The V gene's germline CDR1 is DFQATT and CDR2 SNEGSKA (reference sequence). There are 14 residues in the CDR3. CDR3 nucleotide sequence: TGCAGTGCTAGCAGACAGACCTCTGGAAACACCATATATTTT. This sequence encodes CSASRQTSGNTIYF.

This clonotype was detected a few times. This clone may be a read error of a much larger clone one base away. This chain uses TRBV7-9 with TRBJ2-3; D is undetermined. Germline CDR1 is SEHNR and CDR2 is FQNEAQ (reference sequence). Trimming took 1 base from V and 2 from J, leaving 7 bases between them. The CDR3 consists of 14 residues. The DNA of the CDR3 is TGTGCCAGCAGCTTAGTGCCTACCACAGATACGCAGTATTTT. It codes for CASSLVPTTDTQYF.

This sequence joins TRBV30 and TRBJ1-5, with D tentatively TRBD1 (5 bases). Trimming removed 0 bases from V and 3 bases from J, with 9 bases in between. Germline V gives CDR1 GTSNPN, CDR2 SVGIG (reference sequence). The CDR3 consists of 14 residues. CDR3 loop: CAWSVQGDNQPQHF. CDR3 in DNA: TGTGCCTGGAGTGTACAAGGGGACAATCAGCCCCAGCATTTT.

This clonotype was counted ten times or more. Possible read error: a much larger clone is one base away. No conserved phenylalanine or tryptophan is present at the end of the CDR3, so a read error is the likely explanation. The chain uses TRBV20-1 and TRBJ2-5; unclear D gene. The CDR3 sequence is 14 residues long. Germline V gene lookup returns CDR1 DFQATT and CDR2 SNEGSKA (reference sequence). Trimming took 3 bases from V and 2 from J, leaving 13 bases between them. In nucleotides, the CDR3 is TGCAGTGCTAGGAAGGACCATCTACAAGAGACCCAGTACCTC. This encodes CSARKDHLQETQYL.

The V and J genes are TRBV7-3 and TRBJ2-1; TRBD2 aligns across 7 bases. The CDR3 runs 14 residues. CDR1 SGHTA and CDR2 FQGTGA come from the germline V gene. The V segment lost 5 bases and the J segment 6 bases; nucleotides outside the gene matches: 7. The chain's CDR3 is CASSPGLVGNEQFF. The CDR3, as DNA: TGTGCCAGCAGCCCAGGACTAGTTGGCAATGAGCAGTTCTTC.

This clonotype occurred many times. The chain recombines TRBV20-1 with TRBJ1-1; a weak D match, TRBD1 (5 bases). CDR3 length: 14 residues. Per germline, CDR1 DFQATT and CDR2 SNEGSKA (reference sequence). The V and J ends lost 2 bases and 0 bases respectively, with 10 bases between them. The CDR3 DNA sequence: TGCAGTGCTAGAACGCCAGGGCTGAACACTGAAGCTTTCTTT. This encodes CSARTPGLNTEAFF.

This clonotype showed up just a few times. The V call is TRBV11-3, the J call TRBJ2-3; 11 bases are a match to TRBD2. Trimming removed 4 bases from V and 4 bases from J; junction bases left unmatched: 4. There are 15 residues in the CDR3. In germline, CDR1 is SGHNT, CDR2 YENEEA. CDR3 sequence: CASSSTSGGSDTQYF. CDR3 bases: TGTGCCAGCAGCTCCACTAGCGGGGGATCAGATACGCAGTATTTT. The full variable domain, rest sourced from reference TRBV11-3 and TRBJ2-3, is EAGVVQSPRYKIIEKKQPVAFWCNPISGHNTLYWYLQNLGQGPELLIRYENEEAVDDSQLPKDRFSAERLKGVDSTLKIQPAELGDSAVYLCASSSTSGGSDTQYFGPGTRLTVL.

This clonotype was seen only once. This may be a read error: a much more frequent sequence differs by one nucleotide. The V gene is TRBV6-6, the J gene TRBJ1-2, with unresolved D. V lost 0 bases to trimming and J lost 3 bases, with 5 bases between them. Germline-derived CDR1 and CDR2 are MNHNY and SVGAGI (reference sequence). The CDR3 has 13 amino acids. The CDR3 DNA reads as TGTGCCAGCAGTTACTCGTGGGACTATGGCTACACCTTC. Translated, it gives CASSYSWDYGYTF.

This clonotype was seen more than once but under ten times. V and J are TRBV5-4 and TRBJ2-5; 12 bases line up with TRBD2. CDR3 length: 16 amino acids. With V trimmed by 0 bases and J by 4 bases, 4 bases remained unmatched. Germline assignment: CDR1 SGHNT and CDR2 YYREEE (reference sequence). The CDR3 coding sequence is TGTGCCAGCAGCTTGGATCTAGCGGGGGGGATAGAGACCCAGTACTTC. This encodes CASSLDLAGGIETQYF.

With respect to this clonotype: At one boundary the junction diverges from the germline segment, which might be a read error. The chain recombines TRBV6-6 with TRBJ2-7; possibly TRBD2 for D (6 bases). CDR1 is MNHNY and CDR2 is SVGAGI in the germline V gene (reference sequence). This CDR3 has 15 residues. CDR3 sequence: CSSRTTGTGTYEQYF. CDR3 in DNA: TGTTCCAGCAGAACCACCGGGACGGGGACTTACGAGCAGTACTTC.

The rearrangement joins TRBV7-9 to TRBJ2-2; TRBD2 might be the D (6 bases). The germline V gene encodes CDR1 SEHNR and CDR2 FQNEAQ (reference sequence). This CDR3 region has 14 residues. The CDR3 sequence: CVGSSPGVYGELFF. Here the CDR3 DNA reads TGTGTCGGCAGTTCACCGGGGGTATACGGGGAGCTGTTTTTT.

This chain joins TRBV7-2 and TRBJ1-5, with 10 nucleotides matching TRBD1. CDR1 and CDR2 (germline): SGHTA, FQGNSA. J lost 1 base, V lost 3 bases, and 6 bases had no gene match. The CDR3 runs 17 residues. The DNA of the CDR3 is TGTGCCAGCAGCTTGACAGGGGGCGCGGGGAGCAATCAGCCCCAGCATTTT. Its translation: CASSLTGGAGSNQPQHF.

Notes on this clonotype: It may be a read error: a sequence one base away is much more abundant. J is TRBJ2-7 and V is TRBV4-2; 12 bases are a match to TRBD2. Germline V gene sequence: CDR1 LGHNA, CDR2 YNFKEQ. J lost 8 bases, V lost 5 bases, and 4 bases had no gene match. The CDR3 consists of 13 residues. This chain's CDR3 is CASSGTSGYQQYF. The DNA of the CDR3 is TGTGCCAGCAGCGGGACTAGCGGGTACCAGCAGTACTTC.

Regarding this clonotype: One base away lies a much larger clone, so this may be a sequencing read error. DNA of the CDR3: TGTGCCAGCAGGACCCCCTCCGGTGACTATGGCTACACCTTC. Encoded protein: CASRTPSGDYGYTF. V gene TRBV6-1 combines with J gene TRBJ1-2; D remains ambiguous. Trimming stripped 6 bases from V and 3 bases from J, with 14 bases between. This CDR3 spans 14 amino acids. Germline V gives CDR1 MNHNS, CDR2 SASEGT.

A word on this clonotype: Just one base apart from a much larger clone, this may be a read error. This chain links TRBV7-2 with TRBJ1-6; D may be TRBD1 (6 bases). CDR3 length: 16 amino acids. CDR1 and CDR2 from the germline V gene are SGHTA and FQGNSA. The CDR3 spells CASSFLGQHQNSPPHF. Written as DNA, the CDR3 is TGTGCCAGCAGCTTCCTAGGACAGCACCAAAATTCACCCCCCCACTTT.

As concerns this clonotype: This sequence may be a read error, since a much larger clone differs from it by one base. The chain links TRBV15 to TRBJ1-6; TRBD1 aligns across 7 bases. Germline V gene sequence: CDR1 LNHNV, CDR2 YYDKDF (reference sequence). The trim removed 3 bases at V and 15 bases at J, leaving 14 bases unmatched. This CDR3 has 15 amino acids. The CDR3 DNA follows: TGTGCCACCAGCAGCGAGACAGGGTGCTACTCAAGCCTCCACTTT. Its protein is CATSSETGCYSSLHF.

This clonotype has ten or more counts. The J gene is TRBJ1-5, the V gene TRBV7-2; 7 bases fit TRBD1. Germline lookup yields CDR1 SGHTA and CDR2 FQGNSA. This CDR3 comprises 15 residues. V trimming: 5 bases; J trimming: 4 bases; junction bases outside the gene matches: 8. This CDR3 is CASSRRGGSNQPQHF. CDR3 coding DNA: TGTGCCAGCAGCCGACGAGGGGGCTCTAATCAGCCCCAGCATTTT.

This clonotype was counted ten times or more. The V call is TRBV28, the J call TRBJ2-1, with no clear D. Trimming removed 6 bases at V and 5 bases at J, with 8 bases between. CDR1 is MDHEN and CDR2 is SYDVKM in the germline V gene. CDR3 size: 12 residues. This CDR3 reads CASSPEDNEQFF. In DNA form, the CDR3 reads TGTGCCAGCAGCCCCGAGGACAATGAGCAGTTCTTC.